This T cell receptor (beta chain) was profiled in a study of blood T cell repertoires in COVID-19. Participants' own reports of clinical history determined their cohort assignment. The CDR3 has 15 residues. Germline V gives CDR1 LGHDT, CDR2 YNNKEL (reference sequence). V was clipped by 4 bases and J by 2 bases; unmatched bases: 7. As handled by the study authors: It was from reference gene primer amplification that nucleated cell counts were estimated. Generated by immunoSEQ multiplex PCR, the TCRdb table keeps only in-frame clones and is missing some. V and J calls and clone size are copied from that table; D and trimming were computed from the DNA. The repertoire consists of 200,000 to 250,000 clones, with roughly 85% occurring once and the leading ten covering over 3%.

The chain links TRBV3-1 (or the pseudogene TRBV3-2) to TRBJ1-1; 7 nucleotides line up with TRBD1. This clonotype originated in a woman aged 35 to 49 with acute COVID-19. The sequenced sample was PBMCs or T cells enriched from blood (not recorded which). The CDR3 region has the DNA TGTGCCAGCAGCCCCCGGACAGGACCCAACACTGAAGCTTTCTTT. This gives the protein CASSPRTGPNTEAFF.